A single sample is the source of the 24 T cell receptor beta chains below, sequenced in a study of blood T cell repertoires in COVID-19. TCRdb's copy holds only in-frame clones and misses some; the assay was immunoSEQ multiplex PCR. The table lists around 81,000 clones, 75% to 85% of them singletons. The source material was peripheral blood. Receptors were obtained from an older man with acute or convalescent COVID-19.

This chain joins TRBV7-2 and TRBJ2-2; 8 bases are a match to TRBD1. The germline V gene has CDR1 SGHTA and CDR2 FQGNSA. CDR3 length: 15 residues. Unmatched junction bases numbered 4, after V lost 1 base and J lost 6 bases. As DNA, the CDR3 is TGTGCCAGCAGCTTAGATCAGGGGGCCTCCGGGGAGCTGTTTTTT. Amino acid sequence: CASSLDQGASGELFF.

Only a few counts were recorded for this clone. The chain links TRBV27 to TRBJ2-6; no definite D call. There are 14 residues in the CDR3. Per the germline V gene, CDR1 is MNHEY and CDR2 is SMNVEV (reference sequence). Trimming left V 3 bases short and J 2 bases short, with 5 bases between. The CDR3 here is CASSFGAGANVLTF. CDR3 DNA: TGTGCCAGCAGTTTCGGTGCTGGGGCCAACGTCCTGACTTTC.

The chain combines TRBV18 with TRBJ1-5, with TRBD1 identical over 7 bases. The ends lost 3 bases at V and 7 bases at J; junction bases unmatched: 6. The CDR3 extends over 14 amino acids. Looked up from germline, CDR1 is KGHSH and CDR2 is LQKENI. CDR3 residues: CASSPSTGKQPQHF. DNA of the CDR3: TGTGCCAGCTCACCTTCGACAGGGAAACAGCCCCAGCATTTT.

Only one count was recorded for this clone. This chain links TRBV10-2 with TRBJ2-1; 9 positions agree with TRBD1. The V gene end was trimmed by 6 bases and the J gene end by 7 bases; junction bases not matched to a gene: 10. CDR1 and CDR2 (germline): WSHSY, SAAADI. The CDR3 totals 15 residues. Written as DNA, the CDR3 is TGCGCCAGCAGACCGGGACAGGGTAGGTCGAATGAGCAGTTCTTC. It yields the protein CASRPGQGRSNEQFF.

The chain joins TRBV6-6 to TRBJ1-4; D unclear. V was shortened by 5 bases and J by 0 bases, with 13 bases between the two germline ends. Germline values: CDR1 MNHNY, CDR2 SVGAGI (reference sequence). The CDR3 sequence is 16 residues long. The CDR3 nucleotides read TGTGCCAGCAGTCGACTCCGGGGAGCAACTAATGAAAAACTGTTTTTT. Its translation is CASSRLRGATNEKLFF.

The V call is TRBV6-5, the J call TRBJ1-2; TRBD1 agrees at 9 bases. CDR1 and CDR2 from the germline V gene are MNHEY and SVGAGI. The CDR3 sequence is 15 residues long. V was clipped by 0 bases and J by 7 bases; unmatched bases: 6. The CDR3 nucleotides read TGTGCCAGCAGTTACTCCCGACAGGGGGTGGTTGGCTACACCTTC. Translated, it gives CASSYSRQGVVGYTF.

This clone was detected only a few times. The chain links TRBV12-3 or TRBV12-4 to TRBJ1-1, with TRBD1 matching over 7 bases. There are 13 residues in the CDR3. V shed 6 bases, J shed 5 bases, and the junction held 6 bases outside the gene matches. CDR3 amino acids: CASSLGQRTEAFF. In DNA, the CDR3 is TGTGCCAGCAGCCTGGGACAGAGGACTGAAGCTTTCTTT.

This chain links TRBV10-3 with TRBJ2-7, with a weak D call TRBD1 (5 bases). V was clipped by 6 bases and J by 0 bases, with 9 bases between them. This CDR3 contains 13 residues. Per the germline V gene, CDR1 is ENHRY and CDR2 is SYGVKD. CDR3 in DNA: TGTGCCATCAGCGGGCAGGGCTCCTACGAGCAGTACTTC. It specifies CAISGQGSYEQYF.

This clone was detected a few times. CDR3 sequence (DNA): TGTGCCAGCAGCCAAGAAGGGGCGAGTGACAATCAGCCCCAGCATTTT. This codes for CASSQEGASDNQPQHF. The chain has TRBV4-2 and TRBJ1-5, with D maybe TRBD1 (5 bases). The V gene lost 0 bases and the J gene lost 3 bases, with 12 bases spanning the gap. CDR1 and CDR2 from the germline V gene are LGHNA and YNFKEQ. The CDR3 extends over 16 amino acids.

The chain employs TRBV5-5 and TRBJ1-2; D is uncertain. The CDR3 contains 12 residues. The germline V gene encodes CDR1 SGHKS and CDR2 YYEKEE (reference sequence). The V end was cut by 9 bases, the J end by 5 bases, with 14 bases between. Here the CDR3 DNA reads TGTGCCATCCTACGGGGAGAGTATGGCTACACCTTC. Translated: CAILRGEYGYTF.

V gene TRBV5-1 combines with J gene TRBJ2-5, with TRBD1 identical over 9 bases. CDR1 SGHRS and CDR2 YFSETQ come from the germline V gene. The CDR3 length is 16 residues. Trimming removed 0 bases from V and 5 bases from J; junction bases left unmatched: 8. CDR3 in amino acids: CASSLAGQGKRETQYF. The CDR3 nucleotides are TGCGCCAGCAGCTTGGCCGGACAGGGGAAGAGGGAGACCCAGTACTTC.

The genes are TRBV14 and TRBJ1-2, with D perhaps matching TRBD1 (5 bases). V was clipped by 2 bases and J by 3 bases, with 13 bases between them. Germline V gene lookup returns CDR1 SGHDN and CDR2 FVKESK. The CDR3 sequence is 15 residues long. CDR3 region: CASSQRQLPDYGYTF. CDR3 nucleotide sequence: TGTGCCAGCAGCCAACGACAGCTCCCCGACTATGGCTACACCTTC.

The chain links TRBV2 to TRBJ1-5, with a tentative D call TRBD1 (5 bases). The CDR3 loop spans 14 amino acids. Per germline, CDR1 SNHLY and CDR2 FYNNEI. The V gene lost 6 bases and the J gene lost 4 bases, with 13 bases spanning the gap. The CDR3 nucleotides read TGTGCCAGCAGGGCGGACACTGGTAATCAGCCCCAGCATTTT. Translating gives CASRADTGNQPQHF.

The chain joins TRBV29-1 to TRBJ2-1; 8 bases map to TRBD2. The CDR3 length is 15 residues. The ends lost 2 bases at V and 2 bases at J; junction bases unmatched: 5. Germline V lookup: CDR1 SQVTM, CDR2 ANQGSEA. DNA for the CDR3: TGCAGCGTTGAATATAGCGGGGCCACCTACAATGAGCAGTTCTTC. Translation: CSVEYSGATYNEQFF.

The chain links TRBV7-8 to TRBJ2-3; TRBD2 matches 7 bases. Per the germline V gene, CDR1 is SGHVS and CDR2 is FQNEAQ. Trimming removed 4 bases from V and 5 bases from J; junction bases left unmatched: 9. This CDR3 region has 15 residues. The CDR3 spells CASSSRGGLQDTQYF. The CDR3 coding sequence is TGTGCCAGCAGCTCCCGCGGGGGACTACAAGATACGCAGTATTTT.

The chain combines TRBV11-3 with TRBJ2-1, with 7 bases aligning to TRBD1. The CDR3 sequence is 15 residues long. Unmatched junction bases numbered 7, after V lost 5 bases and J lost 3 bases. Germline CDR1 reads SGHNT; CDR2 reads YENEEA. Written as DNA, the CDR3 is TGTGCCAGCAGCCCCGGGACAGTAGACTACAATGAGCAGTTCTTC. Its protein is CASSPGTVDYNEQFF.

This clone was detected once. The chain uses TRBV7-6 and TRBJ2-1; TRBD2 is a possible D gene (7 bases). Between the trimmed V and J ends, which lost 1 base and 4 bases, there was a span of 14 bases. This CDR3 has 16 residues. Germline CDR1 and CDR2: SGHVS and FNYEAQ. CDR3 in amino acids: CASSLGGGRPYNEQFF. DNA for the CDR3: TGTGCCAGCAGCTTAGGGGGGGGGCGACCTTACAATGAGCAGTTCTTC. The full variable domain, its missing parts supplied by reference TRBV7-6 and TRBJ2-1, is GAGVSQSPRYKVTKRGQDVALRCDPISGHVSLYWYRQALGQGPEFLTYFNYEAQQDKSGLPNDRFSAERPEGSISTLTIQRTEQRDSAMYRCASSLGGGRPYNEQFFGPGTRLTVL.

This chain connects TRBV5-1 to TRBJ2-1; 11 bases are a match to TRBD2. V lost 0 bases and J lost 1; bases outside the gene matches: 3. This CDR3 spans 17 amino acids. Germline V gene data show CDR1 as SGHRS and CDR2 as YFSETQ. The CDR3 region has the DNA TGCGCCAGCAGCTTGGGGACTAGCGGGTCTTCCTACAATGAGCAGTTCTTC. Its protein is CASSLGTSGSSYNEQFF. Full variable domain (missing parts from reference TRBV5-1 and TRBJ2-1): KAGVTQTPRYLIKTRGQQVTLSCSPISGHRSVSWYQQTPGQGLQFLFEYFSETQRNKGNFPGRFSGRQFSNSRSEMNVSTLELGDSALYLCASSLGTSGSSYNEQFFGPGTRLTVL.

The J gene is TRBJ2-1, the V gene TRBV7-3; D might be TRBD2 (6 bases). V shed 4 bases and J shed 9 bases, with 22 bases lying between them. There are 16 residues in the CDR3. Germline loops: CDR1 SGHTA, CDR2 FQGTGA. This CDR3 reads CASSSTGGTVRGEQFF. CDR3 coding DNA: TGTGCCAGCAGCTCAACTGGGGGGACTGTCCGCGGTGAGCAGTTCTTC.

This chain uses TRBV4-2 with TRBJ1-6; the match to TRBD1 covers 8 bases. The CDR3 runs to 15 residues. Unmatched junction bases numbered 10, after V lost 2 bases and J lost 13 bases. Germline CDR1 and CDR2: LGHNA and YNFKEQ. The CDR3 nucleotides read TGTGCCAGCAGCCAAACTCGGACAGGGCCTTCGCCCCTCCACTTT. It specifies CASSQTRTGPSPLHF.

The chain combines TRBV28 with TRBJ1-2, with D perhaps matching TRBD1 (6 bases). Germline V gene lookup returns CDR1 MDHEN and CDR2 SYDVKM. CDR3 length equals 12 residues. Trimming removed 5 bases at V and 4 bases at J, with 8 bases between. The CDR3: CASSPGAYGYTF. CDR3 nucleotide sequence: TGTGCCAGCAGTCCAGGGGCCTATGGCTACACCTTC.

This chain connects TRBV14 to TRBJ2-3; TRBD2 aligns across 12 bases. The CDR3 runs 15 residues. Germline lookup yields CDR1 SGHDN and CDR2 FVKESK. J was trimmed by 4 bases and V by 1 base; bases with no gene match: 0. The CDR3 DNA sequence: TGTGCCAGCAGCCAAGGGACTAGCGGGGCAGATACGCAGTATTTT. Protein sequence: CASSQGTSGADTQYF.

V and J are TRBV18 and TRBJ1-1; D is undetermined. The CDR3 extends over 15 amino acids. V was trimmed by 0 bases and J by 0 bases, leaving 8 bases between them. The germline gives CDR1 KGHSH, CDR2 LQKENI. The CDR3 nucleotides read TGTGCCAGCTCACCACCTACAGTTTTGAACACTGAAGCTTTCTTT. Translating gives CASSPPTVLNTEAFF.

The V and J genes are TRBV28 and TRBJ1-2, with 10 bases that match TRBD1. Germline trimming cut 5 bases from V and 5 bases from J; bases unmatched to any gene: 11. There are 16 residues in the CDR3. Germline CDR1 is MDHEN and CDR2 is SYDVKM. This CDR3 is CASSMGQGNRPYGYTF. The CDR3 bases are TGTGCCAGCAGTATGGGACAGGGGAACCGGCCTTATGGCTACACCTTC.